The T cell receptor beta chain described here comes from a study of shared clonotypes between healthy human individuals. Germline V CDR1 and CDR2: SGHNT, YYREEE (reference sequence). The V gene lost 1 base and the J gene lost 2 bases, with 6 bases spanning the gap. The CDR3 runs 13 residues. Comments on this clone: Its antigen is unknown. The sample contains more than one DNA sequence encoding this CDR3.

Regarding the study as a whole: There were few donors, and this limited the genetic and exposure-history diversity represented.

Libraries were prepared by immunoSEQ multiplex PCR; TCRdb keeps only in-frame clonotypes and omits some of them. The top ten clones hold around 0.15% of a sample with 2 million to 3 million clones, around 90% of them seen once. The TCR comes from a man aged 18 to 29 in good health. Sequenced input: naive CD4+ T cells sorted from blood. As to subset: CD45RA+ positively selected. The chain couples TRBV5-4 to TRBJ1-2; D gene ambiguous. The CDR3 DNA follows: TGTGCCAGCAGCTTGCAAGGGAACTATGGCTACACCTTC. As protein: CASSLQGNYGYTF.